The clone carrying this TCR beta chain was recorded only once. This sample was taken from a study of blood T cell repertoires in COVID-19. Repertoires were generated with immunoSEQ multiplex PCR, while TCRdb's copy carries only in-frame clones and drops some. This table holds more than 200,000 clones, around 90% found once. Germline values: CDR1 MGHDK, CDR2 SYGVNS. V was clipped by 5 bases and J by 4 bases; unmatched bases: 9. The length of the CDR3 is 15 residues. The chain employs TRBV25-1 and TRBJ2-3, with 7 bases lining up with TRBD2. Sequencing input: PBMCs or T cells enriched from blood (not recorded which). The clonotype was recovered from a man in his thirties or forties who had recovered from COVID-19. CDR3 in DNA: TGTGCCAGCAGTCTTCGACTAGCCATGGCAGATACGCAGTATTTT. Amino acids: CASSLRLAMADTQYF.